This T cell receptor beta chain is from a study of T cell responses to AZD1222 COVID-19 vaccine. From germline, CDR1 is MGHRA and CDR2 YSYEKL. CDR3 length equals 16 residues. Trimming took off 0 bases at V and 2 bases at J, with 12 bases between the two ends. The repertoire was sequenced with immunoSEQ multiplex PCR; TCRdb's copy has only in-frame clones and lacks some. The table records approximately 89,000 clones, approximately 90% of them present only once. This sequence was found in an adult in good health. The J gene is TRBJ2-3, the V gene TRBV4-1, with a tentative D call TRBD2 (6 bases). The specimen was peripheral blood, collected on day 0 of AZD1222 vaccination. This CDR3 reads CASSQELAGFTDTQYF. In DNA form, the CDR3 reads TGCGCCAGCAGCCAAGAGCTGGCGGGGTTCACAGATACGCAGTATTTT.